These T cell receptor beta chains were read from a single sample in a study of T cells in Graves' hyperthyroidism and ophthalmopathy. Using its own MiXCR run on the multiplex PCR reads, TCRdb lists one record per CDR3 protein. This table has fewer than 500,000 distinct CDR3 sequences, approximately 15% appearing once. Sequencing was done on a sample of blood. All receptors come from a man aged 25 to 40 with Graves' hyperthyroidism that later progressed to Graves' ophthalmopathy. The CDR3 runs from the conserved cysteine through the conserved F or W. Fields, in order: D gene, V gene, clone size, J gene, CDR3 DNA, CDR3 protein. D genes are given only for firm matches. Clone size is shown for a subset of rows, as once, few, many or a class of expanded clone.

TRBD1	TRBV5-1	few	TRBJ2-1	TGCGCCAGCAGCGTACCACAGGGGGCTCTCAATGAGCAGTTCTTC	CASSVPQGALNEQFF
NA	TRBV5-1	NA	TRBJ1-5	TGCGCCAGCAGTTGGGACGGGGATCAGCCCCAGCATTTT	CASSWDGDQPQHF
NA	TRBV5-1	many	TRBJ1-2	TGCGCCAGCAGCTTGTGGGGTGGTGGCTACACCTTC	CASSLWGGGYTF
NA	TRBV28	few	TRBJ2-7	TGTGCCAGCAGTTCGGCTAACTACGAGCAGTACTTC	CASSSANYEQYF
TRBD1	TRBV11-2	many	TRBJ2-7	TGTGCCAGCAGCTCCAGGGGGAGCTCCTACGAGCAGTACTTC	CASSSRGSSYEQYF
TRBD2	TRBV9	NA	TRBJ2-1	TGTGCCAGCAGCCCCCGTCTAGCGGGGGTAGATAATGAGCAGTTCTTC	CASSPRLAGVDNEQFF
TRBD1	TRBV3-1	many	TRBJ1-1	TGTGCCAGCAGACACGGGACAGACCAGACTGAAGCTTTCTTT	CASRHGTDQTEAFF
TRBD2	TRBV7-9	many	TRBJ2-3	TGTGCCAGCAGCTCCCTAGCGGGGGGGCTGTTGGATACGCAGTATTTT	CASSSLAGGLLDTQYF
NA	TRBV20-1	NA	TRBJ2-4	TGCAGTGCTGTGGGCGGGGGCTCAAACATTCAGTACTTC	CSAVGGGSNIQYF
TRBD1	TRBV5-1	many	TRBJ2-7	TGCGCCAGCAGCTCCCGGGACAGGGGGATCTACGAGCAGTACTTC	CASSSRDRGIYEQYF
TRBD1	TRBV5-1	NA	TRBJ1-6	TGCGCCAGCAGCTTTGGGACAGGGGATTCACGCCTCCACTTT	CASSFGTGDSRLHF
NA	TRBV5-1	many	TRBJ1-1	TGCGCCAGCAGCGCCTACTCAGGGGCGAACACTGAAGCTTTCTTT	CASSAYSGANTEAFF
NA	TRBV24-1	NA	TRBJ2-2	TGTGCCACCAGTGGTGGTATCTGGGGCACCGGGGAGCTGTTTTTT	CATSGGIWGTGELFF
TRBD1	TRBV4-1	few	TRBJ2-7	TGCGCCAGCAGCCCCGAGGACAGGAGCTCCTACGAGCAGTACTTC	CASSPEDRSSYEQYF
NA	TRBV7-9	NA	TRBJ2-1	TGTGCCAGCAGCTTACGAACGGGGGCCACAAATGAGCAGTTCTTC	CASSLRTGATNEQFF
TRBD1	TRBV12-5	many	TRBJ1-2	TGTGCTAGTGGAACTGGGACAGAGGGGACTTTAGGCTATGGCTACACCTTC	CASGTGTEGTLGYGYTF
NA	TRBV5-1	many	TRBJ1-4	TGCGCCAGCAGCATACAGGGAACTAATGAAAAACTGTTTTTT	CASSIQGTNEKLFF
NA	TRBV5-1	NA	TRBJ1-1	TGCGCCAGCCAATACGTGGGGGGCCTCACTGAAGCTTTCTTT	CASQYVGGLTEAFF
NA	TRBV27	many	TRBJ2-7	TGTGCCAGCAGTCCTCGGACGGATGGGTTGGAGCAGTACTTC	CASSPRTDGLEQYF
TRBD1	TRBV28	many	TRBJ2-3	TGTGCCAGCAGGGCAAGCCGGGACAGGAACACAGATACGCAGTATTTT	CASRASRDRNTDTQYF
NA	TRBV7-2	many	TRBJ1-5	TGTGCCAGCAGCTTATTAATACATCAGCCCCAGCATTTT	CASSLLIHQPQHF
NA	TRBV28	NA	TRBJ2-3	TGTGCCAGCACCCCTCCCTCTGTCCTTAAAACAGATACGCAGTATTTT	CASTPPSVLKTDTQYF
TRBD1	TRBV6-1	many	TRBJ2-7	TGTGCCAGCAGTGACGAGACAGGGGGGTTTTACGAGCAGTACTTC	CASSDETGGFYEQYF
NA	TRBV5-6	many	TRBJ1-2	TGTGCCAGCAGCTCCGGGACACCCTATGGCTACACCTTC	CASSSGTPYGYTF
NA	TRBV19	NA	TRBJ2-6	TGTGCCAGTAGAAATACAGGGAGTGGGGCCAACGTCCTGACTTTC	CASRNTGSGANVLTF
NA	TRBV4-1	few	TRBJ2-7	TGCGCCAGCAGCCAAGAAGTGCTCGGGGGTTCCTACGAGCAGTACTTC	CASSQEVLGGSYEQYF
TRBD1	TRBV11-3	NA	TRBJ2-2	TGTGCCAGCAGCGCTCCGGGACAGGGAAGGGCCGGGGAGCTGTTTTTT	CASSAPGQGRAGELFF
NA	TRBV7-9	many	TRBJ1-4	TGTGCCAGCAGCTTAGGACAGATTAATGAAAAACTGTTTTTT	CASSLGQINEKLFF
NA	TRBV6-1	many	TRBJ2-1	TGTGCCAGCATCGTTAATCCGAGCTCCTACAATGAGCAGTTCTTC	CASIVNPSSYNEQFF
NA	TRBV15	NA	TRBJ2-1	TGTGCCACCAGCAGAGATTTGTGGGGGGCCCATCCCTACAATGAGCAGTTCTTC	CATSRDLWGAHPYNEQFF
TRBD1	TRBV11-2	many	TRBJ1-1	TGTGCCAGCAGCTTAGATTGGGAACAGGGGCACGCGGGCACTGAAGCTTTCTTT	CASSLDWEQGHAGTEAFF
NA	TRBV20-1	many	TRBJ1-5	TGCAGTGCTAGAGATATGGACAGCAATCAGCCCCAGCATTTT	CSARDMDSNQPQHF
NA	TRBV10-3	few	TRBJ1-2	TGTGCCATCAGTCCGACGGACTATGGCTACACCTTC	CAISPTDYGYTF
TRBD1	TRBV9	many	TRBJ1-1	TGTGCCAGCAGCGCATCGGGACAGCTGAACACTGAAGCTTTCTTT	CASSASGQLNTEAFF
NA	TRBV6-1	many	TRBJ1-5	TGTGCCAGCAGTTTCGACTGGGGCAATCAGCCCCAGCATTTT	CASSFDWGNQPQHF
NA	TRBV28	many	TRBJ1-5	TGTGCCAGCAGTCCCTTTAGGAATCAGCCCCAGCATTTT	CASSPFRNQPQHF
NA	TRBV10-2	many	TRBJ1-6	TGCGCCAGCAGCCTACAGGGATCAAATTCACCCCTCCACTTT	CASSLQGSNSPLHF
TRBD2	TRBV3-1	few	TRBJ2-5	TGTGCCAGCAGCCAAATAGCGGGAGAGACCCAGTACTTC	CASSQIAGETQYF
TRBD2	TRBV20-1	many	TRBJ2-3	TGCAGTGCTAGAGATTTCGGGGGGGCCGCTCATACGCAGTATTTT	CSARDFGGAAHTQYF
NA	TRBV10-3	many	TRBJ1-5	TGTGCCATCAGTGAGGGGCAAAGCAATCAGCCCCAGCATTTT	CAISEGQSNQPQHF
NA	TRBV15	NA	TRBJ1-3	TGTGCCACCAGCAGAGGAGGGGGTACTGGAAACACCATATATTTT	CATSRGGGTGNTIYF
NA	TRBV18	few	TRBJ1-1	TGTGCCAGCTCACCACCGTTCCTCAGGAGGGGCACTGAAGCTTTCTTT	CASSPPFLRRGTEAFF
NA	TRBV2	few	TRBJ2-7	TGTGCCGGCATTCCGGGGACGCCCGTAATTCCCTACGAGCAGTACTTC	CAGIPGTPVIPYEQYF
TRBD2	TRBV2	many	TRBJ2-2	TGTGCCAGCAGACTTAGCGGGGGGGTCACCGGGGAGCTGTTTTTT	CASRLSGGVTGELFF
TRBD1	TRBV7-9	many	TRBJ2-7	TGTGCCAGCAGCCCCTCCCCGACAGGGCTCGACGAGCAGTACTTC	CASSPSPTGLDEQYF
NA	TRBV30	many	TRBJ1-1	TGTGCCTGGAGTGTAACGGGCACTGAAGCTTTCTTT	CAWSVTGTEAFF
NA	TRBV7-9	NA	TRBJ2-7	TGTGCCAGCAGCTTAGAGTACACCGAGCAGTACTTC	CASSLEYTEQYF
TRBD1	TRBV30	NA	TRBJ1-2	TGTGCCTGGAGTGACCCCGGGACAGGAAGGTATGGCTACACCTTC	CAWSDPGTGRYGYTF
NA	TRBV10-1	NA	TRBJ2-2	TGCGCCAGCAGTGAGTCTCAACAGCTGATTCACACCGGGGAGCTGTTTTTT	CASSESQQLIHTGELFF
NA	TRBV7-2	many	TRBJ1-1	TGTGCCAGCAGCCGCAATATTGGGGAGTTGAACACTGAAGCTTTCTTT	CASSRNIGELNTEAFF
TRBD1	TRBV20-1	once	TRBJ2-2	TGCAGTGCTAGAGATTCCGGGACAGGGGATACCGGGGAGCTGTTTTTT	CSARDSGTGDTGELFF
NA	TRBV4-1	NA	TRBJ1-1	TGCGCCAGCAGCCATCAGAACACTGAAGCTTTCTTT	CASSHQNTEAFF
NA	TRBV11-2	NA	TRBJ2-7	TGTGCCAGCAGTTCCTCTAGAGAGGAATACTTC	CASSSSREEYF
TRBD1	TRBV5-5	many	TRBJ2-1	TGTGCCAGCAGCTCGACAGGGGGTAGTGAGCAGTTCTTC	CASSSTGGSEQFF
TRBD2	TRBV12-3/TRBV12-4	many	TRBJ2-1	TGTGCCAGCAGGCGGGGGGGCCGTACCTACAATGAGCAGTTCTTC	CASRRGGRTYNEQFF
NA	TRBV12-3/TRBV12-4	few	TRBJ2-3	TGTGCCAGCAGTTTAGCGCTGTGGGCAGATACGCAGTATTTT	CASSLALWADTQYF
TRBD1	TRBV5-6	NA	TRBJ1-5	TGTGCCAGCAGCCTGGGGCAGGGGGTCTATAGCAATCAGCCCCAGCATTTT	CASSLGQGVYSNQPQHF
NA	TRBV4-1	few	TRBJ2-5	TGCGCCAGCAGCCAAGAGGCCTCCCAAAAGGTCCAGTACTTC	CASSQEASQKVQYF